Below, one TCR beta chain is given with its context. These data belong to a study of blood T cell repertoires in COVID-19. Study summary: Acute and convalescent COVID-19 samples came from the United States, Italy and Spain. The cDNA or gDNA used as material had been derived from T cells, B-cell-depleted T cells, or PBMCs.

The CDR3 is 15 residues long. Germline CDR1 and CDR2: SNHLY and FYNNEI. The junction had 3 bases not matched to a gene; V was cut back by 4 bases and J by 3 bases. Assay used: immunoSEQ multiplex PCR; TCRdb lists only in-frame clones, some missing. The repertoire has around 67,000 clones, 82% of them found once; the top ten carry approximately 16%. The rearrangement links TRBV2 to TRBJ1-5; 10 nucleotides line up with TRBD1. The sample taken for sequencing was peripheral blood. The TCR comes from a man older than 75 with active COVID-19. The CDR3 loop is CASSGGQGYNQPQHF. The CDR3 DNA reads as TGTGCCAGCAGTGGGGGACAGGGGTACAATCAGCCCCAGCATTTT.